These 30 T cell receptor beta chains were sequenced from one sample in a study of glioma-infiltrating T cells after dendritic cell vaccination. TCRdb's table, derived via immunoSEQ multiplex PCR, lists solely in-frame clones and lacks some. This sample has about 67,000 clones, with 81% found just once. The material sequenced was blood, taken before dendritic cell vaccination. These receptors came from a human donor with glioblastoma.

This chain joins TRBV5-4 and TRBJ2-3; tentative D call: TRBD1 (5 bases). The ends were cut back, 5 bases at V and 1 base at J, with 5 bases in the middle. Per germline, CDR1 SGHNT and CDR2 YYREEE (reference sequence). There are 12 residues in the CDR3. DNA of the CDR3: TGTGCCAGCAGAGGGGGCACAGATACGCAGTATTTT. It codes for CASRGGTDTQYF.

The rearrangement uses TRBV5-1 and TRBJ1-6, with 7 bases matching TRBD1. Per germline, CDR1 SGHRS and CDR2 YFSETQ. V dropped 3 bases and J dropped 11; count of bases not matched to a gene: 11. The CDR3 is 15 residues long. The CDR3 coding sequence is TGCGCCAGCAGCTGGGGTTTTACAGGGGAAACACCCCTCCACTTT. Translation gives CASSWGFTGETPLHF.

The V gene is TRBV9, the J gene TRBJ1-1; no clear D gene. This CDR3 is 14 amino acids long. Germline V gene lookup returns CDR1 SGDLS and CDR2 YYNGEE. Deletions cut 4 bases from V and 3 bases from J, with 13 bases between. Here the CDR3 reads CASSSQTGYTEAFF. The CDR3 nucleotides are TGTGCCAGCAGCTCCCAGACGGGGTACACTGAAGCTTTCTTT. Variable domain in full (rest from reference TRBV9 and TRBJ1-1): DSGVTQTPKHLITATGQRVTLRCSPRSGDLSVYWYQQSLDQGLQFLIQYYNGEERAKGNILERFSAQQFPDLHSELNLSSLELGDSALYFCASSSQTGYTEAFFGQGTRLTVV.

J is TRBJ1-6 and V is TRBV27; D is perhaps TRBD1 (6 bases). The V gene's germline CDR1 is MNHEY and CDR2 SMNVEV (reference sequence). With 6 bases removed from V and 0 bases from J, the gap between germline ends came to 9 bases. The CDR3 extends over 15 amino acids. The CDR3 region has the DNA TGTGCCAGCAGCCGGGACAACTCCTATAATTCACCCCTCCACTTT. It specifies CASSRDNSYNSPLHF.

The chain combines TRBV28 with TRBJ2-3; 9 bases are a match to TRBD1. There are 15 residues in the CDR3. After removal of 4 bases from V and 4 bases from J, the junction contained 6 bases not matched to a gene. The germline V gene encodes CDR1 MDHEN and CDR2 SYDVKM. The CDR3 reads CASSYYRGQSDTQYF. The CDR3 DNA follows: TGTGCCAGCAGTTATTACAGGGGGCAATCAGATACGCAGTATTTT.

As for this clone: The sample carries other DNA sequences with the same CDR3. The chain carries TRBV18 and TRBJ1-1; D might be TRBD1 (5 bases). Trimming removed 3 bases from V and 1 base from J, with 9 bases in between. The CDR3 consists of 14 residues. CDR1 KGHSH and CDR2 LQKENI come from the germline V gene. This CDR3 reads CASSPVTANTEAFF. CDR3 nucleotide sequence: TGTGCCAGCTCACCTGTGACAGCGAACACTGAAGCTTTCTTT.

J is TRBJ2-1 and V is TRBV9; the D gene is possibly TRBD1 (6 bases). Deletions cut 4 bases from V and 6 bases from J, with 23 bases between. This CDR3 contains 17 residues. Germline values: CDR1 SGDLS, CDR2 YYNGEE. The CDR3 loop is CASSLPKDSPGRNEQFF. CDR3 DNA: TGTGCCAGCAGCTTACCCAAGGACAGCCCAGGTCGCAATGAGCAGTTCTTC.

The gene calls are TRBV6-5 and TRBJ2-7, with a weak D call TRBD2 (5 bases). Trimming left V 6 bases short and J 3 bases short, with 15 bases between. The CDR3 runs to 14 residues. CDR1 is MNHEY, CDR2 SVGAGI, per germline. CDR3 region: CASRTAGPNYEQYF. Written as DNA, the CDR3 is TGTGCCAGCAGAACGGCGGGTCCGAACTACGAGCAGTACTTC.

The V and J genes are TRBV7-3 and TRBJ2-1; a weak D match, TRBD2 (5 bases). Per germline, CDR1 SGHTA and CDR2 FQGTGA. V was shortened by 5 bases and J by 9 bases, with 8 bases between the two germline ends. The CDR3 length is 11 residues. The CDR3 DNA follows: TGTGCCAGCAGCAGCGGTGGTGAGCAGTTCTTC. Its protein is CASSSGGEQFF.

The chain combines TRBV7-2 with TRBJ1-1, with 7 bases fitting TRBD1. The CDR3 loop spans 16 amino acids. Germline lookup yields CDR1 SGHTA and CDR2 FQGNSA. With 0 bases clipped from V and 3 bases from J, the junction kept 7 bases outside the gene matches. CDR3 residues: CASSLATGAEDTEAFF. As DNA, the CDR3 is TGTGCCAGCAGCTTAGCCACAGGGGCGGAGGACACTGAAGCTTTCTTT.

The chain has TRBV27 and TRBJ1-1; D not resolved. CDR1 MNHEY and CDR2 SMNVEV come from the germline V gene (reference sequence). The CDR3 totals 16 residues. The V and J ends lost 5 bases and 0 bases respectively, with 16 bases between them. Here the CDR3 reads CASSRSGKKMNTEAFF. As DNA, the CDR3 is TGTGCCAGCAGTCGAAGCGGTAAGAAAATGAACACTGAAGCTTTCTTT.

The chain uses TRBV2 and TRBJ2-3; TRBD2 agrees at 8 bases. Trimming removed 5 bases from V and 2 bases from J; junction bases left unmatched: 9. The CDR3 loop spans 16 amino acids. Germline CDR1 and CDR2: SNHLY and FYNNEI. The CDR3 spells CASSLSSGLNTDTQYF. The CDR3 nucleotides read TGTGCCAGCAGTCTTTCTAGCGGGTTAAACACAGATACGCAGTATTTT.

V is TRBV19 and J is TRBJ2-2; the match to TRBD1 covers 7 bases. The germline CDR1 and CDR2 sequences are LNHDA and SQIVND (reference sequence). CDR3 length: 13 amino acids. Losses at the gene ends were 5 bases for V and 7 bases for J; bases not matched to a gene: 4. CDR3 DNA sequence: TGTGCCAGTAGTGCCACAGGGGACGGGGAGCTGTTTTTT. Its protein product is CASSATGDGELFF.

The chain is built from TRBV6-5 and TRBJ2-7; 9 bases align to TRBD2. The ends lost 7 bases at V and 7 bases at J; junction bases unmatched: 11. Germline CDR1 reads MNHEY; CDR2 reads SVGAGI. The length of the CDR3 is 14 residues. CDR3: CASTPGLAKDEQYF. In DNA form, the CDR3 reads TGTGCCAGCACTCCGGGACTAGCTAAAGATGAGCAGTACTTC.

This chain joins TRBV27 and TRBJ2-7, with D perhaps matching TRBD1 (6 bases). CDR1 is MNHEY, CDR2 SMNVEV, per germline (reference sequence). The CDR3 is made up of 11 amino acids. V was cut by 4 bases and J by 7 bases, with 8 bases left in between. This chain's CDR3 is CASSSGVEQYF. The CDR3 DNA reads as TGTGCCAGCAGTTCAGGGGTGGAGCAGTACTTC.

This clone was observed a handful of times. The V gene is TRBV19, the J gene TRBJ2-7; a weak D match, TRBD1 (5 bases). The V gene lost 3 bases and the J gene lost 2 bases, with 14 bases spanning the gap. The V gene's germline CDR1 is LNHDA and CDR2 SQIVND (reference sequence). The CDR3 is 15 amino acids. The CDR3 coding sequence is TGTGCCAGTAGTATGGGGCAGGAACACCCCTACGAGCAGTACTTC. Residues: CASSMGQEHPYEQYF.

The V and J genes are TRBV6-1 and TRBJ1-5; possible D gene TRBD1, 5 bases. Germline V gene lookup returns CDR1 MNHNS and CDR2 SASEGT. Trimming removed 5 bases at V and 0 bases at J, with 11 bases between. The CDR3 is 15 residues long. The CDR3 spells CASSLDSFSNQPQHF. The DNA for the CDR3 is TGTGCCAGCAGTTTAGACAGTTTTAGCAATCAGCCCCAGCATTTT.

The V call is TRBV19, the J call TRBJ1-5; 8 bases line up with TRBD1. The CDR3 runs 15 residues. V gave up 7 bases and J gave up 0 bases; unmatched junction bases: 5. The V gene's germline CDR1 is LNHDA and CDR2 SQIVND (reference sequence). The CDR3 is CASTGQGYSNQPQHF. In DNA, the CDR3 is TGTGCCAGTACTGGACAGGGCTATAGCAATCAGCCCCAGCATTTT.

This clone was detected a few times. This sequence joins TRBV2 and TRBJ2-7, with unresolved D. The CDR3 has 14 amino acids. Trimming cost V 3 bases and J 3 bases, with 12 bases left between them. In germline, CDR1 is SNHLY, CDR2 FYNNEI. The CDR3 spells CASSDGQLGYEQYF. The CDR3 DNA is TGTGCCAGCAGTGATGGGCAGTTAGGCTACGAGCAGTACTTC.

The chain carries TRBV19 and TRBJ1-2, with TRBD1 identical over 9 bases. This CDR3 comprises 16 residues. Trimming removed 6 bases from V and 4 bases from J; junction bases left unmatched: 12. Germline CDR1 reads LNHDA; CDR2 reads SQIVND (reference sequence). The CDR3 spells CASSVSRTGDAYGYTF. Here the CDR3 DNA reads TGTGCCAGTAGCGTTTCCCGGACAGGGGACGCCTATGGCTACACCTTC.

This chain connects TRBV6-1 to TRBJ1-2, with 7 bases fitting TRBD1. The junction had 7 bases not matched to a gene; V was cut back by 6 bases and J by 6 bases. Germline V gene data show CDR1 as MNHNS and CDR2 as SASEGT. The CDR3 totals 13 residues. This chain's CDR3 is CASSVGTADGYTF. The CDR3 DNA reads TGTGCCAGCAGCGTCGGGACAGCGGATGGCTACACCTTC.

The chain recombines TRBV4-1 with TRBJ2-1; D is undetermined. The CDR3 contains 15 residues. Germline V gene sequence: CDR1 MGHRA, CDR2 YSYEKL. Trimming took off 1 base at V and 2 bases at J, with 9 bases between the two ends. The CDR3 nucleotides are TGCGCCAGCAGCCAAGTTGGGCTTGCCTACAATGAGCAGTTCTTC. This sequence encodes CASSQVGLAYNEQFF.

The CDR3 bases are TGTGCCAGCAGCTTGCAGGAGGGCTGGGCCTACAATGAGCAGTTCTTC. Translated, it gives CASSLQEGWAYNEQFF. This chain uses TRBV5-4 with TRBJ2-1; maybe TRBD2 (6 bases). The CDR3 runs 16 residues. Germline V lookup: CDR1 SGHNT, CDR2 YYREEE (reference sequence). V was pared by 1 base and J by 2 bases, with 13 bases between.

The gene calls are TRBV19 and TRBJ2-2; possible D gene TRBD2, 5 bases. The length of the CDR3 is 14 residues. Germline-derived CDR1 and CDR2 are LNHDA and SQIVND (reference sequence). Trimming cost V 5 bases and J 7 bases, with 14 bases left between them. CDR3 loop: CASSAWSGIGELFF. The CDR3 coding sequence is TGTGCCAGTAGTGCCTGGAGCGGAATCGGGGAGCTGTTTTTT.

This clone has only one observation. The rearrangement links TRBV5-4 to TRBJ2-1; D might be TRBD2 (6 bases). CDR1 SGHNT and CDR2 YYREEE come from the germline V gene (reference sequence). V lost 0 bases and J lost 10, with 14 bases in between. The CDR3 contains 14 residues. CDR3 protein: CASSLELAGPEQFF. CDR3 nucleotides: TGTGCCAGCAGCTTGGAACTGGCGGGGCCCGAGCAGTTCTTC. Together with reference TRBV5-4 and TRBJ2-1, the CDR3 gives the full variable domain: ETGVTQSPTHLIKTRGQQVTLRCSSQSGHNTVSWYQQALGQGPQFIFQYYREEENGRGNFPPRFSGLQFPNYSSELNVNALELDDSALYLCASSLELAGPEQFFGPGTRLTVL.

The chain joins TRBV29-1 to TRBJ1-2, with D possibly being TRBD1 (5 bases). CDR3 length: 13 residues. Germline V gene lookup returns CDR1 SQVTM and CDR2 ANQGSEA. Trimming removed 4 bases from V and 6 bases from J, with 15 bases in between. The CDR3 DNA reads TGCAGCGTTGTCGGGGGAATACGGAATGGCTACACCTTC. Its translation is CSVVGGIRNGYTF.

This clone occurred a few times. The CDR3 loop is CASTPNRVAYEQYF. CDR3 DNA sequence: TGTGCCAGCACCCCCAACAGGGTGGCCTACGAGCAGTACTTC. The chain is built from TRBV6-7 and TRBJ2-7, with D maybe TRBD1 (6 bases). TRBV6-7 is placed among ORFs of uncertain function. The CDR3 covers 14 residues. Trimming stripped 7 bases from V and 2 bases from J, with 15 bases between.

The chain has TRBV4-3 and TRBJ2-5; D might be TRBD1 (6 bases). Trimming shortened V by 0 bases and J by 2 bases, and 7 bases separated the two germline ends. Per germline, CDR1 LGHNA and CDR2 YSLEER. This CDR3 spans 14 amino acids. CDR3 amino acids: CASSQETGQETQYF. DNA of the CDR3: TGCGCCAGCAGCCAAGAAACAGGGCAAGAGACCCAGTACTTC.

The V and J genes are TRBV19 and TRBJ2-3; weak D call: TRBD2 (6 bases). The germline V gene has CDR1 LNHDA and CDR2 SQIVND (reference sequence). The CDR3 contains 16 residues. The V gene lost 5 bases and the J gene lost 1 base, with 16 bases spanning the gap. In DNA form, the CDR3 reads TGTGCCAGTAGTCTGAGAGAGCGGGCTCGCACAGATACGCAGTATTTT. It encodes CASSLRERARTDTQYF.

This clone was observed a single time. V is TRBV5-6 and J is TRBJ2-7; 7 bases line up with TRBD1. Germline CDR1 is SGHDT and CDR2 is YYEEEE. The CDR3 has 15 amino acids. Losses at the gene ends were 2 bases for V and 0 bases for J; bases not matched to a gene: 5. The CDR3 here is CASSFGTVSSYEQYF. In DNA, the CDR3 is TGTGCCAGCAGCTTCGGGACAGTGAGCTCCTACGAGCAGTACTTC.